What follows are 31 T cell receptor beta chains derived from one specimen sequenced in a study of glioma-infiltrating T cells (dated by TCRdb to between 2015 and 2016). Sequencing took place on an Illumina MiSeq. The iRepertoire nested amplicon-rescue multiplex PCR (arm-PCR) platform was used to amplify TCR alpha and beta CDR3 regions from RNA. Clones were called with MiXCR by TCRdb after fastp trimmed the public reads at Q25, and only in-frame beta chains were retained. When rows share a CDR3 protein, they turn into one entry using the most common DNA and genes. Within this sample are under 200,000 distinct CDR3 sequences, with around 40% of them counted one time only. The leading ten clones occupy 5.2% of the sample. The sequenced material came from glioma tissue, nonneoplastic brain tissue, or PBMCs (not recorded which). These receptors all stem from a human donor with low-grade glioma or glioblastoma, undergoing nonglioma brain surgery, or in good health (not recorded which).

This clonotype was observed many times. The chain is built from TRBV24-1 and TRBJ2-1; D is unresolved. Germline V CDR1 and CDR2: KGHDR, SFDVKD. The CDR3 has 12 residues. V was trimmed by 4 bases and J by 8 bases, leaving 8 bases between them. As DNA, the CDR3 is TGTGCCACCAGTGAGGGTCCTGATGAGCAGTTCTTC. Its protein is CATSEGPDEQFF.

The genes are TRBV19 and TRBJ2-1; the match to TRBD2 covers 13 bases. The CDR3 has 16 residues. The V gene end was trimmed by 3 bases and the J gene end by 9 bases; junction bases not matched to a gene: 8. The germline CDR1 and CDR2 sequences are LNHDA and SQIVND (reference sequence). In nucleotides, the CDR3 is TGTGCCAGTAGTATCCTCCGGGGGACTAGCGGGATTGAGCAGTTCTTC. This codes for CASSILRGTSGIEQFF.

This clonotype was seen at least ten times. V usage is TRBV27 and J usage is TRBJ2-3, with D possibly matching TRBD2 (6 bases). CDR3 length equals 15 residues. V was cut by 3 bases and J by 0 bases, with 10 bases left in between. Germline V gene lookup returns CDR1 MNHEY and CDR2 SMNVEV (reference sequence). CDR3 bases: TGTGCCAGCAGTTTGTGGAGCGGGAGCACAGATACGCAGTATTTT. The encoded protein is CASSLWSGSTDTQYF.

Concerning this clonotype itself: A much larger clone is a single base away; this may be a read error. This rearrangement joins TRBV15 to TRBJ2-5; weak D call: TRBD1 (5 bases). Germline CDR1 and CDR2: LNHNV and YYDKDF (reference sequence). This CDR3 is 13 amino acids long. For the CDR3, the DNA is TGTGCCACCAGCGGGGCCTTTCAAGAGGCCCAGTACTTC. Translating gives CATSGAFQEAQYF.

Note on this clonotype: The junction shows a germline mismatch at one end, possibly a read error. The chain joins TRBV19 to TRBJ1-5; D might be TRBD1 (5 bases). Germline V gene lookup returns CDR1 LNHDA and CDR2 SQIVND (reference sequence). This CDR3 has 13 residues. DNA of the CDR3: TGTGCCAGTAGTGTCCAGGGCCCTCAGCCCCAGGATTTT. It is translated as CASSVQGPQPQDF.

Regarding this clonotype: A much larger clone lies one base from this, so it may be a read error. The CDR3 loop is CSAIITGAHSYEQYF. In DNA form, the CDR3 reads TGCAGTGCTATTATCACAGGGGCCCACTCCTACGAGCAGTACTTC. This rearrangement joins TRBV20-1 to TRBJ2-7; TRBD1 agrees at 7 bases. Germline assignment: CDR1 DFQATT and CDR2 SNEGSKA (reference sequence). The V segment lost 4 bases and the J segment 0 bases; nucleotides outside the gene matches: 9. The CDR3 is 15 amino acids.

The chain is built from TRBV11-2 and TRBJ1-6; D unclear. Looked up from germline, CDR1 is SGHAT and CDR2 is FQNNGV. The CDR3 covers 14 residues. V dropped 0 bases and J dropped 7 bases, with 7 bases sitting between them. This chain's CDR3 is CASSLDVGNSPLHF. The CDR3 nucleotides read TGTGCCAGCAGCTTAGATGTTGGGAATTCACCCCTCCACTTT.

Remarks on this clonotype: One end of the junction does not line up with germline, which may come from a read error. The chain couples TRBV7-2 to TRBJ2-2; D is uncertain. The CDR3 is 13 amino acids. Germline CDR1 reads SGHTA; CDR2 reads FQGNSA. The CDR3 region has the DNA TGTGCCAGCATCTTATATCGGTCCGGTGAGCTGTTTTTT. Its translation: CASILYRSGELFF.

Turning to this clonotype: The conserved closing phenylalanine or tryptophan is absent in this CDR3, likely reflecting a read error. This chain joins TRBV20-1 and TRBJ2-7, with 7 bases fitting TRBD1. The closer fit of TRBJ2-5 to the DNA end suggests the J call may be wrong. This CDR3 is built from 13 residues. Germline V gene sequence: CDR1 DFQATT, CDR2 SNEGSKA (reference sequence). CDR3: CSGNRGISETQYL. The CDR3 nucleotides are TGCAGTGGGAACAGGGGAATTAGCGAGACCCAGTACTTG.

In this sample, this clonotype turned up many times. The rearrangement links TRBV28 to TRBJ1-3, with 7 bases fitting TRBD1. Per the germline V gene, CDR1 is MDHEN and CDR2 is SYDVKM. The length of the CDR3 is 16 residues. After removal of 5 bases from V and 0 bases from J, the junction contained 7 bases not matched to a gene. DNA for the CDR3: TGTGCCAGCAGTCTAAATGACAGGGCCTCTGGAAACACCATATATTTT. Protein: CASSLNDRASGNTIYF.

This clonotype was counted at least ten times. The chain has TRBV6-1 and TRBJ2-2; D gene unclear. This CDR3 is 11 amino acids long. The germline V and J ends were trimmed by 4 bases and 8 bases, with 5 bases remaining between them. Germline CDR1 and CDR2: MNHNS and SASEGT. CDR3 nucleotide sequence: TGTGCCAGCAGTGCACCAGGGGAGCTGTTTTTT. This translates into CASSAPGELFF.

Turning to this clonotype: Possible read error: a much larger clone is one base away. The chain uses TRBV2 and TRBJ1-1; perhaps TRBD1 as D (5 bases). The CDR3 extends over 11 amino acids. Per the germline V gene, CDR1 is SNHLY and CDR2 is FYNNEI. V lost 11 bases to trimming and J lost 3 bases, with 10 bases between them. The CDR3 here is CAWGRDTEAFF. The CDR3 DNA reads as TGTGCCTGGGGGAGGGACACTGAAGCTTTCTTT.

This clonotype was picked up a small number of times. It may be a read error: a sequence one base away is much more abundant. The CDR3 DNA sequence: TGTGCCAGCAGTGCAGGACTAGCGGGAGAACCCCCCTACGGGCAGTACTTC. Translated, it gives CASSAGLAGEPPYGQYF. The rearrangement uses TRBV28 and TRBJ2-7; 13 bases are shared with TRBD2. The CDR3 sequence is 17 residues long. Looked up from germline, CDR1 is MDHEN and CDR2 is SYDVKM.

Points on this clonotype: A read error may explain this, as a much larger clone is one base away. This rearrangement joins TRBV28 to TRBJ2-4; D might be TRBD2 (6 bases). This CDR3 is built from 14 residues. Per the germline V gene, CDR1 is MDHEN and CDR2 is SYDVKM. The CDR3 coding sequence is TGTGCCAGCAGTGCGCGGCTAGCGCTAAACGTTCAGTACTTC. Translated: CASSARLALNVQYF.

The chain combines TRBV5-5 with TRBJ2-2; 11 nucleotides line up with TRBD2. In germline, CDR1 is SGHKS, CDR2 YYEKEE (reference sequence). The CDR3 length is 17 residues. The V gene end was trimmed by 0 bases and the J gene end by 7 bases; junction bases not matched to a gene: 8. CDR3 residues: CASSLEVTSGIIGELFF. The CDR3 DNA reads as TGTGCCAGCAGCTTGGAGGTGACTAGCGGGATTATCGGGGAGCTGTTTTTT.

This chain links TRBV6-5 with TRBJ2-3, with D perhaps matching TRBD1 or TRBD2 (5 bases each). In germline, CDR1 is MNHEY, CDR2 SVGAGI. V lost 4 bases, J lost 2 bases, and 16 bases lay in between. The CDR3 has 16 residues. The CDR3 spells CASSSRPGRATDTQYF. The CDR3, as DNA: TGTGCCAGCAGTTCTAGACCGGGACGGGCCACAGATACGCAGTATTTT.

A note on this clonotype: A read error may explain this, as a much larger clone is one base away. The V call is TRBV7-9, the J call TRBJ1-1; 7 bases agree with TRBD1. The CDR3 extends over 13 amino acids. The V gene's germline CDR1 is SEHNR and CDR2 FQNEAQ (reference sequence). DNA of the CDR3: TGTGACAGCTCCCCACAGGGGTACACTGAAGCTTTCTTT. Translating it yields CDSSPQGYTEAFF.

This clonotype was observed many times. CDR3 region: CASSAGTANEQFF. The CDR3 coding sequence is TGTGCCAGCAGTGCCGGGACGGCTAATGAGCAGTTCTTC. The chain recombines TRBV27 with TRBJ2-1; D possibly matches TRBD1 or TRBD2 (5 bases each). V lost 5 bases and J lost 7, with 12 bases in between. The CDR3 runs 13 residues. Per the germline V gene, CDR1 is MNHEY and CDR2 is SMNVEV (reference sequence).

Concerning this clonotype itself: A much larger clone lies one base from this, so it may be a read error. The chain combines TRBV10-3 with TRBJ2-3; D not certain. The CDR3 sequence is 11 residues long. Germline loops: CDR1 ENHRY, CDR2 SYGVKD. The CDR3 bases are TGTGCCATCAGTGAAGGAGTTACGAAGTATTTT. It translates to CAISEGVTKYF.

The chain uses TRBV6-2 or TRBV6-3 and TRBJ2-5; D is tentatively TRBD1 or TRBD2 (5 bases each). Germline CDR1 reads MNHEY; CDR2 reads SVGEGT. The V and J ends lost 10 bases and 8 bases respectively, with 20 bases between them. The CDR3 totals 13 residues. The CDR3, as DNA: TGTGCCACCCTAGGGACCGCCGGGGATACCCAGTACTTC. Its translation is CATLGTAGDTQYF.

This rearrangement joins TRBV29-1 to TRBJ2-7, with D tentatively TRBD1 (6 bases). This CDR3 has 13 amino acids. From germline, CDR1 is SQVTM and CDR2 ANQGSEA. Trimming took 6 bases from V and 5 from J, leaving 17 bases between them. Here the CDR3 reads CSVSTGYEDEQYF. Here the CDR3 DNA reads TGCAGCGTCTCGACAGGTTATGAGGACGAGCAGTACTTC.

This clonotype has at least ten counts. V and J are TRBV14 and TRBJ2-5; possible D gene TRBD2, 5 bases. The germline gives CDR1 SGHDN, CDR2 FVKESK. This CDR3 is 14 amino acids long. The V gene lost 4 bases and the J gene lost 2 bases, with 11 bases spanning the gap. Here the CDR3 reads CASSRGFQQETQYF. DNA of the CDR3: TGTGCCAGCAGCCGAGGGTTTCAGCAAGAGACCCAGTACTTC.

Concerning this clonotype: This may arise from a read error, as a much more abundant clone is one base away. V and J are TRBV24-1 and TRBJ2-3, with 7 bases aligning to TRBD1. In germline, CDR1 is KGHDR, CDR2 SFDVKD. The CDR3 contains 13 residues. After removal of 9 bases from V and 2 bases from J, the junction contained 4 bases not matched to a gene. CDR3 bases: TGTGCCACCTTACAGGGGCTCACAGATACGCAGTATTTT. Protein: CATLQGLTDTQYF.

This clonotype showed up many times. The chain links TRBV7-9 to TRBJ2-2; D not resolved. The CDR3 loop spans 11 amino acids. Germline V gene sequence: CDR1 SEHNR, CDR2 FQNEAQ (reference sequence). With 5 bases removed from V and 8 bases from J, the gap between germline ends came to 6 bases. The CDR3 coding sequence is TGTGCCAGCAGCCAAGTAGGGGAGCTGTTTTTT. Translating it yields CASSQVGELFF.

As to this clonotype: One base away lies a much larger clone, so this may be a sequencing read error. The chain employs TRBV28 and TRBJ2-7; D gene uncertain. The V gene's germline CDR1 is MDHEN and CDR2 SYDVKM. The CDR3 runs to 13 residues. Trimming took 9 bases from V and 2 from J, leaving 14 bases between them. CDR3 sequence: CARSRAVPYEQYF. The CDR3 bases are TGTGCCAGAAGTCGCGCCGTTCCCTACGAGCAGTACTTC.

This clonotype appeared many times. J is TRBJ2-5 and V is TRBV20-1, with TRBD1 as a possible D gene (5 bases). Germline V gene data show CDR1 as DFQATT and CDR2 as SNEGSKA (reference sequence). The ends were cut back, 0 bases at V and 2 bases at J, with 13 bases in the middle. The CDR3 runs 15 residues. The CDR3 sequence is CSARDIRGRQETQYF. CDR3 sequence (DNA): TGCAGTGCTAGAGATATTAGGGGAAGGCAAGAGACCCAGTACTTC.

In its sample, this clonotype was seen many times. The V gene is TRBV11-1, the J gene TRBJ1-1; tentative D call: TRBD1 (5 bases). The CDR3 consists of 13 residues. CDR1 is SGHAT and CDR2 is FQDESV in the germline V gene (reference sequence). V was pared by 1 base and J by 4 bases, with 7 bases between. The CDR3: CASSLEGRTEAFF. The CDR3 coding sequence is TGTGCCAGCAGCTTAGAGGGACGCACTGAAGCTTTCTTT.

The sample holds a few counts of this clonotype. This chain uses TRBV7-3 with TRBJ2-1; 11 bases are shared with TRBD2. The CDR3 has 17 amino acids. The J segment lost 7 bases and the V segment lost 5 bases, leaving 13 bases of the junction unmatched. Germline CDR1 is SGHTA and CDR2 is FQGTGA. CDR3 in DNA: TGTGCCAGCAGCAAGGGGGGAGCGGGACTAGCGGATAATGAGCAGTTCTTC. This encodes CASSKGGAGLADNEQFF. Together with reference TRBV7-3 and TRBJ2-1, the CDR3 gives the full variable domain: GAGVSQTPSNKVTEKGKYVELRCDPISGHTALYWYRQSLGQGPEFLIYFQGTGAADDSGLPNDRFFAVRPEGSVSTLKIQRTERGDSAVYLCASSKGGAGLADNEQFFGPGTRLTVL.

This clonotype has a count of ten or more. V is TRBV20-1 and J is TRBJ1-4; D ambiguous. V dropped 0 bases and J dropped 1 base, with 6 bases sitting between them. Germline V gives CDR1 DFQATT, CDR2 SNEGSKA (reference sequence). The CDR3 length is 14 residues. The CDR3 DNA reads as TGCAGTGCTAGAGATCCTCGAACTAATGAAAAACTGTTTTTT. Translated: CSARDPRTNEKLFF.

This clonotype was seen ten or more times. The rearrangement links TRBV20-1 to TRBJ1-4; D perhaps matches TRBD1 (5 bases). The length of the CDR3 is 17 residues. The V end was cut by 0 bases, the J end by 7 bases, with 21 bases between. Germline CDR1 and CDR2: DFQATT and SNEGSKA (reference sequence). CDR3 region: CSARDKTAGIWGEKLFF. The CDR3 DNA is TGCAGTGCTAGAGACAAAACCGCAGGGATTTGGGGTGAAAAACTGTTTTTT.

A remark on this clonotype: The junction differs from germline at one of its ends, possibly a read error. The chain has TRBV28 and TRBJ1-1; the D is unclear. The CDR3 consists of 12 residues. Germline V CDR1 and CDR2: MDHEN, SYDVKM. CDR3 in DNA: TGTGCCAGCAGTTTTCCGAACACTGAAGCTTCTTTT. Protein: CASSFPNTEASF.